This is a list of T cell receptor beta chains from one sample in a study of Ad26.COV2.S vaccination and SARS-CoV-2 variants. Clones were read by immunoSEQ multiplex PCR, and TCRdb kept only the in-frame ones, dropping some. The sample lists about 680,000 clones, 89% occurring once. The specimen comprised peripheral blood, sampled in a trial of Ad26.COV2.S vaccine versus placebo. Source of these receptors: a person between 18 and 59 years old who received the Ad26.COV2.S COVID-19 vaccine or a placebo. Each CDR3 is given with its conserved first and last residue. The order of the fields is V gene, D gene, clone size, J gene, CDR3 DNA, CDR3 protein. The D gene is left open where the match is weak. Expanded clones are given a class, and other clones once, few, many or no size at all.

v_gene: TRBV9
d_gene: TRBD1
abundance: .
j_gene: TRBJ1-6
CDR3nt: TGTGCCAGCAGCGTAGCTTGGGACAGCTATAATTCACCCCTCCACTTT
CDR3aa: CASSVAWDSYNSPLHF

v_gene: TRBV27
d_gene: .
abundance: .
j_gene: TRBJ2-1
CDR3nt: TGTGCCAGCAGTTGGATAATGGGGACAAGGAATGAGCAGTTCTTC
CDR3aa: CASSWIMGTRNEQFF

v_gene: TRBV5-8
d_gene: .
abundance: .
j_gene: TRBJ2-7
CDR3nt: TGTGCCAGCAGCCCCTCGCCTTGGGAGCAGTACTTC
CDR3aa: CASSPSPWEQYF

v_gene: TRBV5-6
d_gene: TRBD2
abundance: .
j_gene: TRBJ2-5
CDR3nt: TGTGCCAGCAGCTCCAGAGCGGGGGAAGAGACCCAGTACTTC
CDR3aa: CASSSRAGEETQYF

v_gene: TRBV19
d_gene: .
abundance: .
j_gene: TRBJ2-5
CDR3nt: TGTGCCAGTAGTATCAAGGGGCCGGAGACCCAGTACTTC
CDR3aa: CASSIKGPETQYF

v_gene: TRBV6-2/TRBV6-3
d_gene: TRBD1
abundance: .
j_gene: TRBJ2-7
CDR3nt: TGTGCCAGCAGTAGACGGCTCGACAGGGGTATCTACGAGCAGTACTTC
CDR3aa: CASSRRLDRGIYEQYF

v_gene: TRBV6-6
d_gene: TRBD2
abundance: once
j_gene: TRBJ2-3
CDR3nt: TGTGCCAGCAGAAGACTAGCGTGGGGAGATACGCAGTATTTT
CDR3aa: CASRRLAWGDTQYF

v_gene: TRBV27
d_gene: .
abundance: .
j_gene: TRBJ2-3
CDR3nt: TGTGCCAGCAGTTTCGGCCAGAATACAGATACGCAGTATTTT
CDR3aa: CASSFGQNTDTQYF

v_gene: TRBV19
d_gene: .
abundance: .
j_gene: TRBJ2-7
CDR3nt: TGTGCCAGTAGTAAGCCGGGACACCTAAACGAGCAGTACTTC
CDR3aa: CASSKPGHLNEQYF

v_gene: TRBV6-1
d_gene: .
abundance: .
j_gene: TRBJ1-6
CDR3nt: TGTGCCAGCAGTGAAGGTGGGGGTTATAATTCACCCCTCCACTTT
CDR3aa: CASSEGGGYNSPLHF

v_gene: TRBV24-1
d_gene: TRBD1
abundance: once
j_gene: TRBJ2-4
CDR3nt: TGTGCCACCAGTGATTGGACAGGGGAGATCATTCAGTACTTC
CDR3aa: CATSDWTGEIIQYF

v_gene: TRBV5-1
d_gene: .
abundance: .
j_gene: TRBJ2-2
CDR3nt: TGCGCCAGCAGGGCGGTGGTTAACACCGGGGAGCTGTTTTTT
CDR3aa: CASRAVVNTGELFF

v_gene: TRBV6-5
d_gene: .
abundance: .
j_gene: TRBJ1-1
CDR3nt: TGTGCCAGCAGTTACTCAGGGGATTTCACTGAAGCTTTCTTT
CDR3aa: CASSYSGDFTEAFF